The table lists the clone carrying this TCR beta chain with a few counts. These data are taken from a study of T cells in Graves' hyperthyroidism and ophthalmopathy. CDR1 GTSNPN and CDR2 SVGIG come from the germline V gene (reference sequence). V was cut by 2 bases and J by 5 bases, with 9 bases left in between. The CDR3 is 12 residues long. Sample collection date corresponds to first hyperthyroidism diagnosis, prior to any ophthalmopathy symptoms. The investigators amplified TCR beta CDR3 regions from RNA transcripts. When the TCR CDR3 underwent first-round RT-PCR, the HTBI primer set was used. TCRdb itself ran the multiplex PCR reads through MiXCR, one entry per CDR3 protein. The sample records under 300,000 distinct CDR3 sequences, approximately 14% being singletons.

V gene TRBV30 combines with J gene TRBJ1-1; D not certain. The receptor was isolated from a woman aged 40-49 years with Graves' hyperthyroidism that later progressed to Graves' ophthalmopathy. The sample consisted of blood. CDR3 DNA: TGTGCCTGGAGTACTTACACAACTGAAGCTTTCTTT. The encoded protein is CAWSTYTTEAFF.